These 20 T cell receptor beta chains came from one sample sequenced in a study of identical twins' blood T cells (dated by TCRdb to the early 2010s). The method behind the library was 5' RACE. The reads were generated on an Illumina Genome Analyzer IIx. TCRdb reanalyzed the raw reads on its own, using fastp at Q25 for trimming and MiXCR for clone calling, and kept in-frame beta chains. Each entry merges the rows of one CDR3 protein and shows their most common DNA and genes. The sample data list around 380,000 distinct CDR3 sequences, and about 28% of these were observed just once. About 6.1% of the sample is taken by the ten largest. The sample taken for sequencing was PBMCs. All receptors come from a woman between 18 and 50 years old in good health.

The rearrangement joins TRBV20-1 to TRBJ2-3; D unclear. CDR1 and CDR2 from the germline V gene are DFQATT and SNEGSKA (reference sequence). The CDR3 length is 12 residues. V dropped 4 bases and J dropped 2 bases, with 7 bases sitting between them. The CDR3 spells CSAKWNTDTQYF. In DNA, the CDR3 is TGCAGTGCTAAGTGGAACACAGATACGCAGTATTTT.

CDR3 DNA: TGTGCTAGTGGTTTGAGTAGCGGGGGGCTCTCCTACAATGAGCAGTTCTTC. This gives the protein CASGLSSGGLSYNEQFF. The V and J genes are TRBV12-5 and TRBJ2-1; 10 bases are a match to TRBD2. CDR1 and CDR2 (germline): LGHNT, FRNRAP. V dropped 2 bases and J dropped 0; count of bases not matched to a gene: 4. The CDR3 is 17 amino acids.

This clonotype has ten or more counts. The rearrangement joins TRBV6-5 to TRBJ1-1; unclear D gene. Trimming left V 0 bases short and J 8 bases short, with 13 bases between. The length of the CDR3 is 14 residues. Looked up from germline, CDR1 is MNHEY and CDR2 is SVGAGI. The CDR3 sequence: CASSYSPEVGEAFF. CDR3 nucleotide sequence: TGTGCCAGCAGTTACTCACCCGAGGTGGGGGAAGCTTTCTTT.

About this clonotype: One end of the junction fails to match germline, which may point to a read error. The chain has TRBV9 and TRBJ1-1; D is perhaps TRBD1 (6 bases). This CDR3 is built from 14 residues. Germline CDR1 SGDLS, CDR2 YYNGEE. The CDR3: CASSHDGGDTEASF. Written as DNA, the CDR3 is TGTGCCAGCAGCCACGATGGGGGGGACACTGAAGCTTCCTTT.

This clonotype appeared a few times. CDR3 coding DNA: TGTGCCAGCAGCTTGGACGGTTTGGTCAAAAACATTCAGTACTTC. This encodes CASSLDGLVKNIQYF. The rearrangement joins TRBV5-6 to TRBJ2-4; D is unclear. The CDR3 runs to 15 residues. Germline assignment: CDR1 SGHDT and CDR2 YYEEEE. V was clipped by 0 bases and J by 3 bases, with 10 bases between them.

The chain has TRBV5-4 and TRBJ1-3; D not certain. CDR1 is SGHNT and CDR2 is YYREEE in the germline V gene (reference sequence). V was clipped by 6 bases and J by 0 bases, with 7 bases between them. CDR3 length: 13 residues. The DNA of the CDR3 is TGTGCCAGCACTCGGAACTCTGGAAACACCATATATTTT. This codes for CASTRNSGNTIYF.

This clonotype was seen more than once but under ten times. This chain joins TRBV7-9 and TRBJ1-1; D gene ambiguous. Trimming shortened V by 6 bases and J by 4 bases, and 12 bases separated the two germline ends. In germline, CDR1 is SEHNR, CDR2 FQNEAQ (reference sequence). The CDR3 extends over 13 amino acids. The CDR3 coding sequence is TGTGCCAGCAGGACCGCTAAGAGCACTGAAGCTTTCTTT. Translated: CASRTAKSTEAFF.

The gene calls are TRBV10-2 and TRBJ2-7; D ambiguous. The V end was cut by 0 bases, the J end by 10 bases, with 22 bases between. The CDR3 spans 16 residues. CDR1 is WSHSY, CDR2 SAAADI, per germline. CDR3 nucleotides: TGCGCCAGCAGTGAGTCGGTGTCGCAGGCGATGGTGGCCCAGTACTTC. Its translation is CASSESVSQAMVAQYF.

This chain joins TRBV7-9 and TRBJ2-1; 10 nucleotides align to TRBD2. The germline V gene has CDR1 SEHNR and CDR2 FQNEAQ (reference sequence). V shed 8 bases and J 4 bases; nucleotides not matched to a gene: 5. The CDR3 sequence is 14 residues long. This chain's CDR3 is CASGGLAAYNEQFF. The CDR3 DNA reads TGTGCCAGCGGCGGACTAGCGGCTTACAATGAGCAGTTCTTC.

CDR3 in amino acids: CASSDLQGGVMDTEAFF. In nucleotides, the CDR3 is TGTGCCAGCAGTGACCTACAGGGAGGTGTCATGGACACTGAAGCTTTCTTT. V is TRBV6-1 and J is TRBJ1-1, with D tentatively TRBD1 (6 bases). Germline CDR1 is MNHNS and CDR2 is SASEGT. This CDR3 has 17 residues. V dropped 3 bases and J dropped 3 bases, with 20 bases sitting between them.

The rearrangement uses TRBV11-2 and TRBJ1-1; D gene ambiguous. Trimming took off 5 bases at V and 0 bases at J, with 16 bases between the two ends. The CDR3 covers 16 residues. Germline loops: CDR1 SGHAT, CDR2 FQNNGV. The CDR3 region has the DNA TGTGCCAGCAGCGAACCCCGGACGGGGATGAACACTGAAGCTTTCTTT. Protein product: CASSEPRTGMNTEAFF.

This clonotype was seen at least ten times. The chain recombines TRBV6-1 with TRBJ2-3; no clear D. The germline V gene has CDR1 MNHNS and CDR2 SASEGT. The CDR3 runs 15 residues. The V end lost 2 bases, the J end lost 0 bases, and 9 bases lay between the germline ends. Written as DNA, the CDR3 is TGTGCCAGCAGTGAAATTAAGGGAAGCACAGATACGCAGTATTTT. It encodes CASSEIKGSTDTQYF.

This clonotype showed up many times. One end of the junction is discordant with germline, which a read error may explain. The CDR3 DNA reads as TGTGCTAGCAGCTTGGGACTAGTAAGCAATGAGCAGTTCTTC. This translates into CASSLGLVSNEQFF. The rearrangement uses TRBV7-7 and TRBJ2-1; 8 bases line up with TRBD2. Germline CDR1 reads SSHAT; CDR2 reads FNYEAQ (reference sequence). The CDR3 contains 14 residues. The full variable domain, completed using reference TRBV7-7 and TRBJ2-1, is GAGVSQSPRYKVTKRGQDVTLRCDPISSHATLYWYQQALGQGPEFLTYFNYEAQPDKSGLPSDRFSAERPEGSISTLTIQRTEQRDSAMYRCASSLGLVSNEQFFGPGTRLTVL.

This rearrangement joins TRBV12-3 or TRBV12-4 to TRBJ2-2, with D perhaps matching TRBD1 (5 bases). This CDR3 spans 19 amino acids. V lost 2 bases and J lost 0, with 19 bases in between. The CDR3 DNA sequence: TGTGCCAGCAGTTTATTCGGAAGGGGTTTTGGGGCGAACACCGGGGAGCTGTTTTTT. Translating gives CASSLFGRGFGANTGELFF.

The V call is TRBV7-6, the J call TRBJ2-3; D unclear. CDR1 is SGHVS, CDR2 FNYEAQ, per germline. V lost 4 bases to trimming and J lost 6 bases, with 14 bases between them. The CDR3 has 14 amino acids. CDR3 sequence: CASSSSPLSDTQYF. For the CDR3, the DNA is TGTGCCAGCAGCTCCTCCCCCCTGTCGGATACGCAGTATTTT. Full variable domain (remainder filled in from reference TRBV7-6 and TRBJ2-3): GAGVSQSPRYKVTKRGQDVALRCDPISGHVSLYWYRQALGQGPEFLTYFNYEAQQDKSGLPNDRFSAERPEGSISTLTIQRTEQRDSAMYRCASSSSPLSDTQYFGPGTRLTVL.

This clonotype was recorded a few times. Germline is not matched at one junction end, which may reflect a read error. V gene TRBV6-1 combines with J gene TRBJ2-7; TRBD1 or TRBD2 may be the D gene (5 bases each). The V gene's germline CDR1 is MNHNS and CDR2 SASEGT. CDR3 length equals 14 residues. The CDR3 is CASSVRDGSYDQYF. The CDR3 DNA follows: TGTGCCAGCAGTGTCCGGGACGGCTCCTACGATCAGTACTTC.

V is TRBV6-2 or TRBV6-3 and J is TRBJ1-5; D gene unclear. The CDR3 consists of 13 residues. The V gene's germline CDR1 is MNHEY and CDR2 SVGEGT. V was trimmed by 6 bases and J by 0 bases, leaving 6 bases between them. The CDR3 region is CASRRDSNQPQHF. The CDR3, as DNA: TGTGCCAGCAGACGGGATAGCAATCAGCCCCAGCATTTT.

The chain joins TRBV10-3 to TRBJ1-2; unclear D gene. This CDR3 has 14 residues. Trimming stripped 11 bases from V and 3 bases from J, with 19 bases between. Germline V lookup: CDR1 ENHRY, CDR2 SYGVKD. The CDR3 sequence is CAARKERVDYGYTF. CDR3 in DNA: TGTGCCGCTCGGAAAGAACGGGTGGACTATGGCTACACCTTC.

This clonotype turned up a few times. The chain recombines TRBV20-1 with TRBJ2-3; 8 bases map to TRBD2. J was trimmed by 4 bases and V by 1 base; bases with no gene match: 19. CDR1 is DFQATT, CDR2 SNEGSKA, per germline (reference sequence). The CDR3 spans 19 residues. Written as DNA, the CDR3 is TGCAGTGCTAGAGCATCCCTCCGCACCCCGGGACTAGTCCCAGATACGCAGTATTTT. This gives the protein CSARASLRTPGLVPDTQYF.

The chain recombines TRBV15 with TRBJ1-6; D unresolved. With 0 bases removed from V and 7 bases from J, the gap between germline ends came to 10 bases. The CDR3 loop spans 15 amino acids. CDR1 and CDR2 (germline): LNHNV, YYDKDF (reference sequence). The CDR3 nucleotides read TGTGCCACCAGCAGAGACCTTACAGTGAATTCACCCCTCCACTTT. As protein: CATSRDLTVNSPLHF.